This TCR beta chain was recovered during a study of shared clonotypes between healthy human individuals (dated by TCRdb to between 2020 and 2021). Notes on the research overall: The cohort included three men and a couple of women between 18 and 49 years of age. Per donor, three plates each were used for CD4 naive and CD4 memory, two for CD8 naive, and one for CD8 memory. Blood TCR repertoires of 5 or 6 healthy adults were deeply sequenced to estimate repertoire size and the extent of clonotype sharing between individuals. To increase sequencing depth and limit assay-specific biases, TCR repertoire library preparation and sequencing were carried out by different laboratories using diverse techniques. Per donor, leukapheresis produced somewhere between about 0.9 and 9 billion PBMCs. Overall study results and their limits: The small number of donors limited the genetic and exposure-history diversity represented. Pairwise subsampling indicated that sequencing depth was expected to affect the degree of clonotype sharing among donors. Even with the large sequencing depth, rarefaction of the sorted-subset datasets indicated that sequencing was incomplete. Sampling was restricted to blood, and TCR repertoires in tissue are likely to differ from TCR repertoires in blood. Compared with non-shared clonotypes, the clonotypes found in all four sorted-subset donors had higher generation probabilities. Sharing across a few donors was observed for roughly 5.4% of naive CD4, less than 4% of naive CD8, 2.3% of memory CD4, and about 0.4% of memory CD8 clonotypes. Larger estimated clonotype richness was generally found for naive subsets than for memory subsets.

Using the deep immunoSEQ assay, TCR CDR3 regions were amplified from genomic DNA by multiplex PCR. For each cell subset, the extracted genomic DNA was distributed evenly across all wells of several immunoSEQ 96-well plates, and each plate served as one replicate. For sorted subsets, around 200 ng genomic DNA, equal to tens of thousands of T cell genomes, was loaded into each replicate PCR. The purified libraries were quantified using a Qubit 3.0 fluorometer, sized with a Bioanalyzer 2100, and then quantified again using the KAPA Library Quantification kit. A separate single-read 150-cycle Illumina NextSeq 550 flow cell was used to sequence each immunoSEQ 96-well plate. The original methods were these. Because the immunoSEQ output held only junctional sequences and lacked quality scores, the filtering could not match the filtering applied to full-length reads. To assign V/J genes and CDR3, sequences were annotated against IMGT germline references using PyIR, a Python wrapper for IgBLAST v1.9. Reads were removed for weak V/J assignments (E-value above 1e-6), missing CDR3, stop codons, out-of-frame junctions, or ambiguous translated residues. V3J clonotypes were defined as sequences sharing an identical inferred V gene, J gene, and CDR3 amino acid sequence. Percentage overlap between repertoires was calculated by dividing the number of shared unique clonotypes by the size of the smaller repertoire. Richness of each repertoire was evaluated using RTK rarefaction, the Chao1 estimator, and Recon v2.1 estimates of unobserved clonotypes. Generation probabilities for all TCRbeta clonotypes obtained by the gDNA method from a handful of donors were computed using OLGA. Here the immuneACCESS table is served through TCRdb, limited to in-frame sequences with V and J called. Missing clones are a known gap in these copies; in checked studies unresolved V genes cover under half, and the rest lacks a known reason. Clonal size and the V and J genes are those of that table, whereas D and trimming came from the DNA. The sample has 450,000 to 700,000 clones on record, roughly 95% of them singletons. 0.085% to 0.11% of the sample rests with the top ten.

For the CD8 naive samples, CD45RO-negative cells were positively selected for CCR7, yielding a CD45RA+CCR7+ population from which TemRA cells were excluded. Donors were healthy HIV-negative adults with no recently reported acute infections or vaccinations. Only Caucasian adults living in Nashville, Tennessee, USA were represented among the donors. Blood was collected by leukapheresis, and PBMCs were isolated by Ficoll-Histopaque density gradient centrifugation and then cryopreserved in liquid nitrogen vapor phase. Analytical flow cytometry was used to check the purity and quantity of every magnetically sorted T cell population. Genomic DNA was isolated from every sorted fraction and measured by UV absorbance on a Nanodrop 2000c. Regarding this clone: Its antigen is still unknown. The sample holds no much larger clone one base away, and base qualities are not on file.

This TCR was sampled from a woman aged 25-40 years in good health. The sequenced material came from naive CD8+ T cells sorted from blood. The cell subset or site label of this sample denotes: CD45RA+CCR7+.

The CDR3 region reads CATSSDRGGLETQYF. The sequenced DNA: TGTGCCACCAGCAGTGACAGGGGAGGGTTGGAGACCCAGTACTTC. The sequence is built from TRBV15 and TRBJ2-5, and possibly TRBD1, on 8 matching bases. CDR1 and CDR2, looked up from the germline V gene (reference sequence), are LNHNV and YYDKDF. The CDR3 holds 15 amino acids from the cysteine to the phenylalanine. The DNA shown is the 45-base CDR3, in frame from base 1. V gives up 3 bases and J gives up 5 bases, and the segment between their germline ends measures 16 bases.